The 32 T cell receptor beta chains reported below all come from one sample, sequenced in a study of blood T cell repertoires in COVID-19. Assay: immunoSEQ multiplex PCR; the TCRdb copy retains only in-frame clones and omits some. The sample carries 160,000 or so clones, approximately 80% recorded once. The sequencing input was peripheral blood. The receptor source for this set is a woman of 80 years or more with acute or convalescent COVID-19.

The chain combines TRBV4-2 with TRBJ2-1; TRBD2 matches at 12 bases. The CDR3 is made up of 18 amino acids. The J segment lost 0 bases and the V segment lost 4 bases, leaving 7 bases of the junction unmatched. Germline CDR1 LGHNA, CDR2 YNFKEQ. The CDR3 region is CASSPGTSGSSSYNEQFF. CDR3 bases: TGTGCCAGCAGCCCCGGGACTAGCGGGTCTAGCTCCTACAATGAGCAGTTCTTC.

This clone was observed a handful of times. The V call is TRBV6-6, the J call TRBJ1-1, with a tentative D call TRBD1 (5 bases). The CDR3 is 15 residues long. Trimming left V 2 bases short and J 4 bases short, with 14 bases between. Germline CDR1 MNHNY, CDR2 SVGAGI (reference sequence). This CDR3 is CASSYGFRGTTEAFF. CDR3 sequence (DNA): TGTGCCAGCAGTTACGGGTTTCGGGGGACCACTGAAGCTTTCTTT.

This clone was detected only a few times. This rearrangement joins TRBV5-6 to TRBJ2-5; unclear D gene. The CDR3 sequence is 15 residues long. Trimming removed 4 bases at V and 3 bases at J, with 16 bases between. Germline V lookup: CDR1 SGHDT, CDR2 YYEEEE. The CDR3 region is CASSPLFSAEETQYF. In DNA form, the CDR3 reads TGTGCCAGCAGCCCTCTCTTCAGCGCCGAAGAGACCCAGTACTTC.

V and J are TRBV30 and TRBJ2-3; TRBD1 agrees at 9 bases. The J segment lost 3 bases and the V segment lost 3 bases, leaving 4 bases of the junction unmatched. CDR3 size: 14 residues. Germline V gene data show CDR1 as GTSNPN and CDR2 as SVGIG (reference sequence). CDR3 in amino acids: CAWRHRGRTDTQYF. The CDR3 DNA is TGTGCCTGGAGGCACAGGGGGCGTACAGATACGCAGTATTTT.

The chain has TRBV11-2 and TRBJ2-2; D not certain. This CDR3 region has 13 residues. Germline loops: CDR1 SGHAT, CDR2 FQNNGV. Trimming left V 0 bases short and J 8 bases short, with 7 bases between. DNA of the CDR3: TGTGCCAGCAGCTTAGATTCCCCGGGGGAGCTGTTTTTT. This translates into CASSLDSPGELFF. The variable domain in full, completed from reference TRBV11-2 and TRBJ2-2, reads EAGVAQSPRYKIIEKRQSVAFWCNPISGHATLYWYQQILGQGPKLLIQFQNNGVVDDSQLPKDRFSAERLKGVDSTLKIQPAKLEDSAVYLCASSLDSPGELFFGEGSRLTVL.

The chain joins TRBV4-1 to TRBJ1-1, with 7 nucleotides matching TRBD1. After removal of 3 bases from V and 6 bases from J, the junction contained 10 bases not matched to a gene. Germline loops: CDR1 MGHRA, CDR2 YSYEKL. This CDR3 spans 15 amino acids. The CDR3 sequence is CASSQLDRASPEAFF. CDR3 coding DNA: TGCGCCAGCAGCCAGCTAGACAGGGCGTCACCTGAAGCTTTCTTT.

The chain couples TRBV5-1 to TRBJ1-5; a weak D match, TRBD1 (6 bases). The germline gives CDR1 SGHRS, CDR2 YFSETQ. V gave up 4 bases and J gave up 2 bases, with 10 bases separating them. The CDR3 consists of 14 residues. CDR3 DNA sequence: TGCGCCAGCAGCCCACAGGGACGCAATCAGCCCCAGCATTTT. This encodes CASSPQGRNQPQHF.

V and J are TRBV5-1 and TRBJ2-4; 10 positions match TRBD1. The CDR3 runs 15 residues. Germline lookup yields CDR1 SGHRS and CDR2 YFSETQ. J lost 9 bases, V lost 4 bases, and 10 bases had no gene match. The CDR3 nucleotides read TGCGCCAGCAGCAACCCCGGACAGGGGGTGAGCATTCAGTACTTC. Its protein product is CASSNPGQGVSIQYF.

CDR3 nucleotide sequence: TGTGCCAGCTCACCGGACAGGGGAAGAGGAAACACCATATATTTT. It encodes CASSPDRGRGNTIYF. The chain employs TRBV18 and TRBJ1-3, with TRBD1 matching over 9 bases. From germline, CDR1 is KGHSH and CDR2 LQKENI. V dropped 3 bases and J dropped 4; count of bases not matched to a gene: 4. This CDR3 contains 15 residues.

V gene TRBV24-1 combines with J gene TRBJ2-1, with TRBD1 identical over 9 bases. There are 17 residues in the CDR3. Germline assignment: CDR1 KGHDR and CDR2 SFDVKD. Trimming at V came to 2 bases and at J to 0 bases, leaving 4 bases not matched to a gene. CDR3 loop: CATSDYTGGASYNEQFF. CDR3 nucleotide sequence: TGTGCCACCAGTGATTATACAGGGGGCGCCTCCTACAATGAGCAGTTCTTC.

The chain links TRBV29-1 to TRBJ2-7, with 7 bases aligning to TRBD1. This CDR3 comprises 12 residues. Germline V gene lookup returns CDR1 SQVTM and CDR2 ANQGSEA. The J segment lost 2 bases and the V segment lost 4 bases, leaving 2 bases of the junction unmatched. Here the CDR3 reads CSVAGQTYEQYF. CDR3 DNA: TGCAGCGTTGCGGGACAGACCTACGAGCAGTACTTC.

This chain's CDR3 is CASRLGRDHQPQHF. CDR3 nucleotide sequence: TGTGCCAGCCGTCTAGGCAGGGATCATCAGCCCCAGCATTTT. The chain is built from TRBV6-5 and TRBJ1-5, with D maybe TRBD1 (5 bases). V lost 8 bases, J lost 5 bases, and 16 bases lay in between. Germline V lookup: CDR1 MNHEY, CDR2 SVGAGI. The CDR3 has 14 amino acids.

This chain links TRBV6-1 with TRBJ1-6; D is unresolved. From germline, CDR1 is MNHNS and CDR2 SASEGT. The CDR3 extends over 16 amino acids. V lost 1 base and J 9 bases, leaving 16 bases between the germline ends. DNA of the CDR3: TGTGCCAGCAGTGAAGGGCCCCCGCTTGGTGGTTCACCCCTCCACTTT. This codes for CASSEGPPLGGSPLHF.

DNA of the CDR3: TGTGCCAGCAGGGGAGCGGGAGTTGCAGATACGCAGTATTTT. Its protein product is CASRGAGVADTQYF. The chain recombines TRBV2 with TRBJ2-3; 8 bases are a match to TRBD2. The CDR3 runs to 14 residues. V gave up 6 bases and J gave up 4 bases; unmatched junction bases: 6. Germline-derived CDR1 and CDR2 are SNHLY and FYNNEI.

The rearrangement joins TRBV7-3 to TRBJ2-1, with D unclear. CDR1 and CDR2 (germline): SGHTA, FQGTGA. The CDR3 consists of 15 residues. Deletions cut 2 bases from V and 7 bases from J, with 15 bases between. DNA of the CDR3: TGTGCCAGCAGCTTAGAAGGCTCGGAGTGGAATGAGCAGTTCTTC. Amino acids: CASSLEGSEWNEQFF.

CDR3 in DNA: TGTGCCAGCAGCCAAGACAACAGGGGCTACACCTTC. It codes for CASSQDNRGYTF. V gene TRBV3-1 (or the pseudogene TRBV3-2) combines with J gene TRBJ1-2; perhaps TRBD1 as D (5 bases). Germline V gene lookup returns CDR1 LGHDT and CDR2 YNNKEL (reference sequence). Trimming removed 0 bases at V and 8 bases at J, with 7 bases between. This CDR3 is 12 amino acids long.

CDR3 nucleotide sequence: TGTGCCAGCAGTTACTATAGCGGGGGGGAGCAGTACTTC. Amino acids: CASSYYSGGEQYF. This chain links TRBV2 with TRBJ2-7; 10 bases fit TRBD2. This CDR3 region has 13 residues. V shed 5 bases and J 7 bases; nucleotides not matched to a gene: 5. Germline CDR1 and CDR2: SNHLY and FYNNEI.

CDR3 protein: CASSPPGLPYEQYF. The CDR3 DNA reads as TGTGCCAGCTCACCACCGGGACTGCCTTACGAGCAGTACTTC. The genes are TRBV18 and TRBJ2-7, with a tentative D call TRBD2 (6 bases). The CDR3 length is 14 residues. V was pared by 0 bases and J by 4 bases, with 10 bases between. The V gene's germline CDR1 is KGHSH and CDR2 LQKENI.

The V and J genes are TRBV5-1 and TRBJ1-6; TRBD1 matches 7 bases. CDR1 SGHRS and CDR2 YFSETQ come from the germline V gene. V trimming: 0 bases; J trimming: 8 bases; junction bases outside the gene matches: 8. This CDR3 spans 16 amino acids. DNA of the CDR3: TGCGCCAGCAGCTTGGGGCAGGGGGATTACTATTCACCCCTCCACTTT. Amino acids: CASSLGQGDYYSPLHF. Looking up the rest from reference TRBV5-1 and TRBJ1-6 gives the full variable domain: KAGVTQTPRYLIKTRGQQVTLSCSPISGHRSVSWYQQTPGQGLQFLFEYFSETQRNKGNFPGRFSGRQFSNSRSEMNVSTLELGDSALYLCASSLGQGDYYSPLHFGNGTRLTVT.

V gene TRBV3-1 (or the pseudogene TRBV3-2) combines with J gene TRBJ2-2; 9 positions match TRBD2. The CDR3 covers 15 residues. Trimming removed 4 bases from V and 6 bases from J; junction bases left unmatched: 6. CDR1 is LGHDT and CDR2 is YNNKEL in the germline V gene (reference sequence). Written as DNA, the CDR3 is TGTGCCAGCAGCCCCGGCGGCGGGAGGGCCGGGGAGCTGTTTTTT. Its translation: CASSPGGGRAGELFF.

The chain couples TRBV6-6 to TRBJ1-3, with D uncertain. Germline-derived CDR1 and CDR2 are MNHNY and SVGAGI (reference sequence). V was shortened by 6 bases and J by 0 bases, with 15 bases between the two germline ends. The CDR3 extends over 16 amino acids. The CDR3 DNA reads TGTGCCAGCAGACGCCCGGGAGTCCTCTCTGGAAACACCATATATTTT. It encodes CASRRPGVLSGNTIYF.

This chain links TRBV19 with TRBJ2-1; TRBD2 is a possible D gene (6 bases). Germline CDR1 reads LNHDA; CDR2 reads SQIVND (reference sequence). The CDR3 has 14 residues. Trimming left V 5 bases short and J 6 bases short, with 14 bases between. The CDR3 loop reads CASSGGLQSNEQFF. The CDR3 DNA follows: TGTGCCAGTAGTGGGGGACTGCAGAGCAATGAGCAGTTCTTC.

The chain joins TRBV19 to TRBJ1-2; 9 bases line up with TRBD1. This CDR3 region has 16 residues. Germline loops: CDR1 LNHDA, CDR2 SQIVND (reference sequence). With V trimmed by 7 bases and J by 4 bases, 13 bases remained unmatched. As DNA, the CDR3 is TGTGCCAGTACCCTGGACAGGGGCCGCAACCGCTATGGCTACACCTTC. This translates into CASTLDRGRNRYGYTF.

This chain uses TRBV5-1 with TRBJ2-1; a weak D match, TRBD2 (5 bases). CDR3 length: 14 residues. Germline assignment: CDR1 SGHRS and CDR2 YFSETQ. Trimming removed 5 bases from V and 9 bases from J, with 18 bases in between. Here the CDR3 reads CASRRFLGAGEQFF. The DNA for the CDR3 is TGCGCCAGCAGACGGTTTCTGGGAGCCGGTGAGCAGTTCTTC.

This clone has a single count. CDR3 coding DNA: TGTGCCAGCAGCCATTGGACAGGGATATTTGGCTACACCTTC. Residues: CASSHWTGIFGYTF. The chain employs TRBV11-3 and TRBJ1-2, with TRBD1 identical over 8 bases. The CDR3 covers 14 residues. Germline trimming cut 5 bases from V and 7 bases from J; bases unmatched to any gene: 9. CDR1 and CDR2 from the germline V gene are SGHNT and YENEEA.

The chain combines TRBV4-2 with TRBJ2-3, with 8 bases lining up with TRBD2. CDR1 LGHNA and CDR2 YNFKEQ come from the germline V gene. J lost 6 bases, V lost 3 bases, and 14 bases had no gene match. CDR3 size: 17 residues. The CDR3 DNA sequence: TGTGCCAGCAGCCACGAGGGAGCCGGGAGGGGAGGCGATACGCAGTATTTT. Its translation: CASSHEGAGRGGDTQYF.

CDR3 in DNA: TGTGCCAGCAGCCGACAGATCACTGAAGCTTTCTTT. Its translation: CASSRQITEAFF. V and J are TRBV2 and TRBJ1-1; TRBD1 is a possible D gene (5 bases). The CDR3 loop spans 12 amino acids. Germline V gives CDR1 SNHLY, CDR2 FYNNEI. V was cut by 6 bases and J by 4 bases, with 9 bases left in between.

The rearrangement links TRBV18 to TRBJ2-7; 7 nucleotides agree with TRBD1. The trim removed 6 bases at V and 2 bases at J, leaving 10 bases unmatched. The CDR3 runs 15 residues. Germline CDR1 is KGHSH and CDR2 is LQKENI. As DNA, the CDR3 is TGTGCCAGCTCGCTAACACGACAGGGTACCTACGAGCAGTACTTC. Translated, it gives CASSLTRQGTYEQYF.

This clone was seen just once. In DNA, the CDR3 is TGCGCCAGCAGCTTCGGGACAGCAACCTCCTCCTACGAGCAGTACTTC. It yields the protein CASSFGTATSSYEQYF. This chain connects TRBV5-1 to TRBJ2-7; 7 positions agree with TRBD1. This CDR3 spans 16 amino acids. V was pared by 2 bases and J by 0 bases, with 8 bases of the junction left unmatched. CDR1 is SGHRS, CDR2 YFSETQ, per germline. Supplemented by reference TRBV5-1 and TRBJ2-7, the full variable domain reads KAGVTQTPRYLIKTRGQQVTLSCSPISGHRSVSWYQQTPGQGLQFLFEYFSETQRNKGNFPGRFSGRQFSNSRSEMNVSTLELGDSALYLCASSFGTATSSYEQYFGPGTRLTVT.

Of note for this clone: Other DNA sequences in the same sample also yield this CDR3. The J gene is TRBJ1-5, the V gene TRBV28; 9 nucleotides match TRBD1. The CDR3 is 15 residues long. Germline assignment: CDR1 MDHEN and CDR2 SYDVKM. The V gene end was trimmed by 6 bases and the J gene end by 1 base; junction bases not matched to a gene: 4. The chain's CDR3 is CASSSTGGSNQPQHF. DNA for the CDR3: TGTGCCAGCAGCTCCACAGGGGGCAGCAATCAGCCCCAGCATTTT.

The chain is built from TRBV6-1 and TRBJ1-1, with no clear D. The CDR3 loop spans 14 amino acids. Trimming cost V 1 base and J 1 base, with 7 bases left between them. Germline loops: CDR1 MNHNS, CDR2 SASEGT. The CDR3 spells CASSEGNRNTEAFF. DNA for the CDR3: TGTGCCAGCAGTGAAGGGAACAGGAACACTGAAGCTTTCTTT.

The chain employs TRBV28 and TRBJ2-1, with D tentatively TRBD2 (5 bases). The CDR3 length is 12 residues. The germline gives CDR1 MDHEN, CDR2 SYDVKM. The V and J ends lost 6 bases and 7 bases respectively, with 10 bases between them. As DNA, the CDR3 is TGTGCCAGCAGACGAACTAGGAATGAGCAGTTCTTC. Translating it yields CASRRTRNEQFF.